The rows below give T cell receptor beta chains drawn from one sample of a study of blood T cell repertoires in COVID-19. Assay used: immunoSEQ multiplex PCR; TCRdb lists only in-frame clones, some missing. Here the sample spans some 150,000 clones, 85% to 90% being singletons. Sequenced sample: peripheral blood. The receptors come from a woman aged 40 to 55 with acute or convalescent COVID-19. Both conserved end residues are part of each CDR3. A D gene is named only where the DNA matches it firmly. Not all rows give a size; the values are once, few, many and, for expanded clones, a class.

d_call j_call v_call clone_size cdr3_nt cdr3_aa
NA TRBJ2-2 TRBV7-9 NA TGTGCCAGCAGCCTCCAGGGTGCTACCGGGGAGCTGTTTTTT CASSLQGATGELFF
NA TRBJ1-5 TRBV19 NA TGTGCCAGCAGCGAGTTTGTTTTTCAGCCCCAGCATTTT CASSEFVFQPQHF
NA TRBJ2-7 TRBV27 once TGTGCCAGCAGTCACCCCCGGGTCGGTTACGAGCAGTACTTC CASSHPRVGYEQYF
NA TRBJ1-3 TRBV6-5 NA TGTGCCAGCAGTACCCTATCTGGAAACACCATATATTTT CASSTLSGNTIYF
NA TRBJ2-7 TRBV11-3 NA TGTGCCAGCAGCCTACTTAACGAGCAGTACTTC CASSLLNEQYF
NA TRBJ2-7 TRBV7-9 NA TGTGCCAGCAGCTTTCGGGGGTCTAACTCCTACGAGCAGTACTTC CASSFRGSNSYEQYF
NA TRBJ1-2 TRBV15 NA TGTGCCACCAGCAGAGATTACGCGGGTCAACTTAACTATGGCTACACCTTC CATSRDYAGQLNYGYTF
NA TRBJ2-2 TRBV2 NA TGTGCCAGCAGTGATCGCCGACACGCGAACACCGGGGAGCTGTTTTTT CASSDRRHANTGELFF
TRBD1 TRBJ1-6 TRBV19 NA TGTGCCAGTAGTCCGGACAGGGCGGGTAATTCACCCCTCCACTTT CASSPDRAGNSPLHF
NA TRBJ2-1 TRBV14 NA TGTGCCAGCAGCCAAGTGGTTTGGGGGCCTGAGCAGTTCTTC CASSQVVWGPEQFF
TRBD1 TRBJ1-2 TRBV5-6 NA TGTGCCAGCAGCCCGGGACAGATCTATGGCTACACCTTC CASSPGQIYGYTF
NA TRBJ2-1 TRBV6-4 NA TGTGCCAGCAGTCCAGAATCCTACAATGAGCAGTTCTTC CASSPESYNEQFF
TRBD1 TRBJ2-2 TRBV11-3 NA TGTGCCAGCAGCTTTGGGGACAGCCCGAACACCGGGGAGCTGTTTTTT CASSFGDSPNTGELFF
TRBD1 TRBJ2-7 TRBV19 few TGTGCCAGTAGTATTCTGGGACAGGGGACGTACGAGCAGTACTTC CASSILGQGTYEQYF
NA TRBJ1-2 TRBV12-3/TRBV12-4 NA TGTGCCAGCGGAACCGGACAGAGCAGTGGCTACACCTTC CASGTGQSSGYTF
NA TRBJ2-7 TRBV27 NA TGTGCCAGCCGCGTTCAGGAGGTCTCCTACGAGCAGTACTTC CASRVQEVSYEQYF
NA TRBJ2-5 TRBV24-1 NA TGTGCCACCAGTGATCCCCGAGATGAACCCCAGTACTTC CATSDPRDEPQYF
NA TRBJ2-3 TRBV29-1 NA TGCAGCGTATTCGAGAACACAGATACGCAGTATTTT CSVFENTDTQYF
TRBD1 TRBJ2-1 TRBV5-5 NA TGTGCCAGCAGCCGAGTTTCGGGACAGGTAGTCGATGAGCAGTTCTTC CASSRVSGQVVDEQFF
NA TRBJ1-2 TRBV27 NA TGTGCCAGCAGTTTGAGGAGGGGCTATGGCTACACCTTC CASSLRRGYGYTF
TRBD1 TRBJ2-2 TRBV3-1/TRBV3-2 NA TGTGCCAGCAGCCGTACACCAGACAGGGGTGGAAGGGAGCTGTTTTTT CASSRTPDRGGRELFF